Listed below are T cell receptor beta chains from one sample, sequenced in a study of cytomegalovirus exposure and HLA in healthy donors. TCRdb's copy holds only in-frame clones and misses some; the assay was immunoSEQ multiplex PCR. The table has about 180,000 clones, roughly 82% seen once. The sequenced sample consisted of PBMCs. The receptor source for this set is a man aged 35-49 years in good health and CMV-seronegative. Both conserved end residues are part of each CDR3. Fields, in order: J gene, clone size, D gene, V gene, CDR3 DNA, CDR3 protein. A D gene is named only where the DNA matches it firmly. Clone size is shown for a subset of rows, as once, few, many or a class of expanded clone.

J gene: TRBJ2-3; clone size: .; D gene: TRBD2; V gene: TRBV7-9; CDR3 DNA: TGTGCCAGCAGCTTAGGGGGACTAGTTGCAGATACGCAGTATTTT; CDR3 protein: CASSLGGLVADTQYF
J gene: TRBJ1-2; clone size: .; D gene: .; V gene: TRBV21-1; CDR3 DNA: TGTGCCAGCAGCAACCAAGCAGGGGGCGCGGGCGGCTACACCTTC; CDR3 protein: CASSNQAGGAGGYTF
J gene: TRBJ2-7; clone size: .; D gene: TRBD2; V gene: TRBV18; CDR3 DNA: TGTGCCAGCTCACCTTCGACTAGCGGGGACTACGAGCAGTACTTC; CDR3 protein: CASSPSTSGDYEQYF
J gene: TRBJ2-7; clone size: .; D gene: .; V gene: TRBV6-5; CDR3 DNA: TGTGCCAGCAGTTACGGGATACAGGGAACCTGGGAGCAGTACTTC; CDR3 protein: CASSYGIQGTWEQYF
J gene: TRBJ1-2; clone size: .; D gene: .; V gene: TRBV2; CDR3 DNA: TGTGCCAGCAGTGACGGCGAATACAGTGGCTACACCTTC; CDR3 protein: CASSDGEYSGYTF
J gene: TRBJ1-2; clone size: .; D gene: .; V gene: TRBV28; CDR3 DNA: TGTGCCAGCAGTTTATACCAGGGAAACTATGGCTACACCTTC; CDR3 protein: CASSLYQGNYGYTF
J gene: TRBJ2-1; clone size: .; D gene: .; V gene: TRBV7-6; CDR3 DNA: TGTGCCAGCAGCTTGGGGGCAGACTCCTACAATGAGCAGTTCTTC; CDR3 protein: CASSLGADSYNEQFF
J gene: TRBJ2-5; clone size: .; D gene: TRBD2; V gene: TRBV6-1; CDR3 DNA: TGTGCCAGCAGTGAAGCGGCACCGGCAGCGGGGGCGAGAGAGACCCAGTACTTC; CDR3 protein: CASSEAAPAAGARETQYF
J gene: TRBJ2-1; clone size: .; D gene: TRBD2; V gene: TRBV5-5; CDR3 DNA: TGTGCCAGCAGCCTCACTAGCGGTCCCTACAATGAGCAGTTCTTC; CDR3 protein: CASSLTSGPYNEQFF
J gene: TRBJ1-1; clone size: .; D gene: .; V gene: TRBV19; CDR3 DNA: TGTGCCAGTAGTATAAGAGACGGAGGGACTGAAGCTTTCTTT; CDR3 protein: CASSIRDGGTEAFF
J gene: TRBJ2-7; clone size: .; D gene: TRBD2; V gene: TRBV19; CDR3 DNA: TGTGCCAGTAGCCCGCCGGGACTAGCGGGAAATCCCTACGAGCAGTACTTC; CDR3 protein: CASSPPGLAGNPYEQYF
J gene: TRBJ2-2; clone size: .; D gene: TRBD2; V gene: TRBV27; CDR3 DNA: TGTGCCAGCGGGAGTAGCGGGAGGGCCCTACCCGGGGAGCTGTTTTTT; CDR3 protein: CASGSSGRALPGELFF
J gene: TRBJ2-1; clone size: few; D gene: TRBD1; V gene: TRBV28; CDR3 DNA: TGTGCCAGCAGTACCGGGACAGGGACCTACAATGAGCAGTTCTTC; CDR3 protein: CASSTGTGTYNEQFF
J gene: TRBJ2-6; clone size: .; D gene: .; V gene: TRBV27; CDR3 DNA: TGTGCCAGCAGCCTTCTGGGAGCTGGGGCCAACGTCCTGACTTTC; CDR3 protein: CASSLLGAGANVLTF
J gene: TRBJ2-7; clone size: .; D gene: .; V gene: TRBV7-9; CDR3 DNA: TGTGCCAGCAGCTTAGCAGGGGACTACGAGCAGTACTTC; CDR3 protein: CASSLAGDYEQYF
J gene: TRBJ2-1; clone size: once; D gene: .; V gene: TRBV27; CDR3 DNA: TGTGCCAGCAGTTTCTCCCAGGGCTACAATGAGCAGTTCTTC; CDR3 protein: CASSFSQGYNEQFF
J gene: TRBJ2-1; clone size: once; D gene: TRBD2; V gene: TRBV5-4; CDR3 DNA: TGTGCCAGCAGCTTGGCTAGGAGCGGGGGGTACAATGAGCAGTTCTTC; CDR3 protein: CASSLARSGGYNEQFF
J gene: TRBJ1-4; clone size: .; D gene: TRBD1; V gene: TRBV29-1; CDR3 DNA: TGCAGCGTTTTTATACCGGGACAGGGGGCTGCTAATGAAAAACTGTTTTTT; CDR3 protein: CSVFIPGQGAANEKLFF
J gene: TRBJ1-3; clone size: .; D gene: .; V gene: TRBV4-2; CDR3 DNA: TGTGCCAGCAGCCCCTTGAGTCTCTCTGGAAACACCATATATTTT; CDR3 protein: CASSPLSLSGNTIYF
J gene: TRBJ1-6; clone size: .; D gene: TRBD1; V gene: TRBV28; CDR3 DNA: TGTGCCAGCAACTTCGGACAGGTGAATTCACCCCTCCACTTT; CDR3 protein: CASNFGQVNSPLHF
J gene: TRBJ1-4; clone size: .; D gene: TRBD1; V gene: TRBV15; CDR3 DNA: TGTGCCACCAGCAGAGGAGGGGGCCGTGAAAAACTGTTTTTT; CDR3 protein: CATSRGGGREKLFF
J gene: TRBJ2-1; clone size: .; D gene: TRBD2; V gene: TRBV29-1; CDR3 DNA: TGCAGCGACCTGACTAGCGGGAGTCGAGAGCAGTTCTTC; CDR3 protein: CSDLTSGSREQFF
J gene: TRBJ2-1; clone size: .; D gene: .; V gene: TRBV5-1; CDR3 DNA: TGCGCCAGCAGTTGGCTAGCAAATGACAATGAGCAGTTCTTC; CDR3 protein: CASSWLANDNEQFF
J gene: TRBJ2-2; clone size: once; D gene: .; V gene: TRBV11-2; CDR3 DNA: TGTGCCAGCAGCTTAGACGGTTTCCGGTTGAGGTCGACCGGGGAGCTGTTTTTT; CDR3 protein: CASSLDGFRLRSTGELFF
J gene: TRBJ2-2; clone size: .; D gene: TRBD2; V gene: TRBV7-3; CDR3 DNA: TGTGCCAGCACCCCGACTAGCGGGACGAACACCGGGGAGCTGTTTTTT; CDR3 protein: CASTPTSGTNTGELFF
J gene: TRBJ1-2; clone size: .; D gene: TRBD1; V gene: TRBV19; CDR3 DNA: TGTGCCAGTACCCTGGACAGGAATCCTAACTATGGCTACACCTTC; CDR3 protein: CASTLDRNPNYGYTF
J gene: TRBJ1-1; clone size: .; D gene: .; V gene: TRBV6-5; CDR3 DNA: TGTGCCAGCCGATTGAGGGACATAGTAGACACTGAAGCTTTCTTT; CDR3 protein: CASRLRDIVDTEAFF
J gene: TRBJ2-1; clone size: few; D gene: .; V gene: TRBV4-1; CDR3 DNA: TGCGCCAGCAGCCAATCTCTAGGAGACAATGAGCAGTTCTTC; CDR3 protein: CASSQSLGDNEQFF
J gene: TRBJ2-7; clone size: .; D gene: TRBD1; V gene: TRBV6-1; CDR3 DNA: TGTGCCAGCAGTGAAACCGGGACAGGCTACTACGAGCAGTACTTC; CDR3 protein: CASSETGTGYYEQYF
J gene: TRBJ1-1; clone size: .; D gene: .; V gene: TRBV5-1; CDR3 DNA: TGCGCCAGCAGCGAAGACGGGGGTCGCAAAGCTTTCTTT; CDR3 protein: CASSEDGGRKAFF
J gene: TRBJ2-7; clone size: .; D gene: TRBD1; V gene: TRBV7-8; CDR3 DNA: TGTGCCAGCAGCTTGGACAGGGGCTACGAGCAGTACTTC; CDR3 protein: CASSLDRGYEQYF
J gene: TRBJ2-7; clone size: .; D gene: .; V gene: TRBV18; CDR3 DNA: TGTGCCAGCTCACCAGGGCTCTGGCAAGAGCAGTACTTC; CDR3 protein: CASSPGLWQEQYF
J gene: TRBJ1-6; clone size: .; D gene: .; V gene: TRBV13; CDR3 DNA: TGTGCCAGCAGCTTAACCCAAGGACAGCTTTGTTCACCCCTCCACTTT; CDR3 protein: CASSLTQGQLCSPLHF
J gene: TRBJ2-7; clone size: few; D gene: TRBD1; V gene: TRBV19; CDR3 DNA: TGTGCCAGTAGTACAACGGGACAGGGATTAAACGAGCAGTACTTC; CDR3 protein: CASSTTGQGLNEQYF
J gene: TRBJ1-3; clone size: .; D gene: .; V gene: TRBV6-5; CDR3 DNA: TGTGCCAGCAGTTACTCGAGGGACTCTGGAAACACCATATATTTT; CDR3 protein: CASSYSRDSGNTIYF
J gene: TRBJ1-1; clone size: few; D gene: TRBD1; V gene: TRBV6-5; CDR3 DNA: TGTGCCAGCAGTCAGGGACAGGTCCCCACTGAAGCTTTCTTT; CDR3 protein: CASSQGQVPTEAFF
J gene: TRBJ1-1; clone size: .; D gene: TRBD1; V gene: TRBV27; CDR3 DNA: TGTGCCAGCAGTCCGGACAGGGGTTGGGCCACTGAAGCTTTCTTT; CDR3 protein: CASSPDRGWATEAFF